This paragraph covers one T cell receptor (beta chain) sequence. Its antigen target is currently unknown. Per-nucleotide qualities are absent, and no much larger clonotype sits a single base away. This entry comes from a study of blood T cell repertoires in COVID-19 (dated by TCRdb to the early 2020s). Turning to the overall study: Samples covering the acute and convalescent phases of COVID-19 were provided by collaborators in the United States, Italy and Spain. The prospective study material was composed of cDNA or gDNA derived from T cells, B-cell-depleted T cells, or PBMCs. Subjects who had been exposed to COVID-19, were actively infected with it, or had recovered from it provided the deeply sampled blood TCRbeta repertoires that made up the dataset. A de-identified subject ID, COVID-19 status, age in years and sex were almost always included in the sample metadata. Samples were obtained from the ongoing ImmuneRACE study (first 160 participants) and from about 1,300 subjects provided by 6 global collaborators. Where HLA class I and class II types were available, the types were taken from metadata supplied by the sample provider, not from assay-based typing. A freely available public database, intended as a resource for researchers studying the immune response to SARS-CoV-2, is where the repertoires were released. Study-level results and caveats: Clinical and demographic metadata were provided uncurated, with the amount varying by source and participant.

Inclusive of the bounding cysteine and phenylalanine, the CDR3 is 12 residues long. Only the CDR3 DNA is retained, 36 bases long and in frame from the first base. V was cut back by 8 bases and J by 4 bases, leaving a gap of 11 bases between them. The immunoSEQ Assay, a bias-controlled multiplex PCR, was used to amplify TCRbeta CDR3 regions from genomic DNA. As for the original processing: Nucleated cell counts per sample were estimated from amplification of reference gene primers within the assay. To quantify the absolute abundance of each unique TCRbeta CDR3 rearrangement, sequence reads were collapsed and filtered. For each sample, productive Simpson clonality was calculated as the square root of Simpson's diversity index across productive rearrangements. TCRdb limited this immuneACCESS table to in-frame rearrangements with V and J called. A share of clones is missing; checked studies link under half to unresolved V genes, and the rest is unexplained. V, J and clone size are those of that table, while D and trimming were read from the DNA. In all, the sample holds 25,000 to 35,000 clones, and around 90% of those were seen once. Just under 5% of the sample belongs to the ten largest clones.

Collaborating institutions collected whole blood in K2EDTA tubes following their own protocols. For TCRbeta analysis, collaborator samples were shipped as frozen whole blood, as isolated PBMCs, or as DNA extracted from either sample type. Rearrangement joined TRBV12-3 or TRBV12-4 to TRBJ1-1, with the D gene not clear enough to name. This receptor was identified in a man between 70 and 80 years old with active COVID-19. Input material: peripheral blood. The CDR3 here reads CASGTVSTEAFF. The nucleotide sequence is given as TGTGCCAGCGGAACAGTGAGCACTGAAGCTTTCTTT.